These 8 T cell receptor beta chains share one sample of origin, sequenced in a study of blood T cell repertoires in COVID-19. Sequencing used immunoSEQ multiplex PCR; TCRdb keeps in-frame clones, though not all of them. The sample yields fewer than 110,000 clones, around 84% seen once. The sequenced sample consisted of peripheral blood. The source is a human donor in a cohort sampled during active COVID-19.

The chain links TRBV19 to TRBJ1-3; a weak D match, TRBD1 (6 bases). The CDR3 length is 15 residues. Germline CDR1 reads LNHDA; CDR2 reads SQIVND (reference sequence). Deletions cut 6 bases from V and 0 bases from J, with 12 bases between. CDR3 nucleotides: TGTGCCAGTAGCCTCAGGGGCTCCTCTGGAAACACCATATATTTT. Amino acids: CASSLRGSSGNTIYF.

This chain links TRBV27 with TRBJ1-1; no clear D gene. Germline V CDR1 and CDR2: MNHEY, SMNVEV (reference sequence). V lost 2 bases and J 0 bases, leaving 10 bases between the germline ends. CDR3 length equals 15 residues. The CDR3 DNA is TGTGCCAGCAGTTTACAGGCAGGTTTGAACACTGAAGCTTTCTTT. Protein: CASSLQAGLNTEAFF.

This chain uses TRBV12-3 or TRBV12-4 with TRBJ1-1; no firm D call. V was pared by 6 bases and J by 4 bases, with 12 bases between. This CDR3 comprises 13 residues. CDR3 residues: CASSPEGFTEAFF. CDR3 DNA: TGTGCCAGCAGCCCCGAGGGCTTCACTGAAGCTTTCTTT.

The rearrangement joins TRBV29-1 to TRBJ1-1, with D tentatively TRBD1 (5 bases). Trimming left V 4 bases short and J 5 bases short, with 20 bases between. CDR1 is SQVTM and CDR2 is ANQGSEA in the germline V gene. CDR3 size: 15 residues. The CDR3 nucleotides are TGCAGCGTTGGCGGGACCATGGAGGCCCTAACTGAAGCTTTCTTT. Amino acids: CSVGGTMEALTEAFF. The full variable domain, in which reference TRBV29-1 and TRBJ1-1 provide the parts outside the CDR3, is SAVISQKPSRDICQRGTSLTIQCQVDSQVTMMFWYRQQPGQSLTLIATANQGSEATYESGFVIDKFPISRPNLTFSTLTVSNMSPEDSSIYLCSVGGTMEALTEAFFGQGTRLTVV.

The rearrangement uses TRBV14 and TRBJ2-7, with D possibly matching TRBD2 (5 bases). Germline CDR1 SGHDN, CDR2 FVKESK. CDR3 length equals 15 residues. V lost 4 bases and J lost 1, with 14 bases in between. The CDR3 DNA is TGTGCCAGCAGCCTCCTATTGACGGGATCCTACGAGCAGTACTTC. As protein: CASSLLLTGSYEQYF.

The chain couples TRBV4-3 to TRBJ2-2; 11 nucleotides match TRBD1. Germline loops: CDR1 LGHNA, CDR2 YSLEER. J gave up 7 bases and V 5 bases, and 6 bases lay outside the gene matches. The length of the CDR3 is 15 residues. The CDR3 sequence: CASSEGDRGYGELFF. CDR3 sequence (DNA): TGCGCCAGCAGCGAAGGGGACAGGGGGTACGGGGAGCTGTTTTTT.

Comment on this clone: The junction departs from germline at one end; a sequencing error may be responsible. J is TRBJ1-2 and V is TRBV6-1, with 9 nucleotides matching TRBD1. CDR3 length: 12 residues. Per the germline V gene, CDR1 is MNHNS and CDR2 is SASEGT. CDR3 coding DNA: TGTGCCAGCAGTGACACTGACAGGGGGGTCCCCTTC. It codes for CASSDTDRGVPF.

This clone was picked up a small number of times. V gene TRBV3-1 (or the pseudogene TRBV3-2) combines with J gene TRBJ2-1; 8 nucleotides match TRBD2. Germline loops: CDR1 LGHDT, CDR2 YNNKEL (reference sequence). The CDR3 runs to 12 residues. Trimming at V came to 8 bases and at J to 9 bases, leaving 6 bases not matched to a gene. DNA of the CDR3: TGTGCCAGCGGCGGGGGGCGGGGTGAGCAGTTCTTC. This gives the protein CASGGGRGEQFF.